These 7 T cell receptor beta chains came from one sample sequenced in a study of shared clonotypes between healthy human individuals (dated by TCRdb to about 2020). The receptor library was made with the immunoSEQ multiplex PCR assay. In its TCRdb copy, this immuneACCESS table keeps in-frame sequences only and misses some clones. Where compared with another copy, unresolved V genes explain less than half of these, and the others have no known cause. Counted in this sample were hundreds of thousands of clones; roughly 70% of them appeared once. The top ten constitute about 1.8% of the sample. Sequences were obtained from memory CD4+ T cells sorted from blood. The meaning of the sample's cell subset or site label: CD45RA-negative fraction. The origin of the receptors is a woman between 25 and 40 years old in good health.

Details on this clone: At the DNA level, this CDR3 is encoded by other sequences in the same sample as well. V is TRBV19 and J is TRBJ1-2; D not certain. The length of the CDR3 is 13 residues. Germline V CDR1 and CDR2: LNHDA, SQIVND (reference sequence). The germline V and J ends were trimmed by 2 bases and 2 bases, with 6 bases remaining between them. This CDR3 reads CASSIRSNYGYTF. The CDR3 DNA reads TGTGCCAGTAGTATACGGAGCAACTATGGCTACACCTTC. Filled out from reference TRBV19 and TRBJ1-2, the complete variable domain reads DGGITQSPKYLFRKEGQNVTLSCEQNLNHDAMYWYRQDPGQGLRLIYYSQIVNDFQKGDIAEGYSVSREKKESFPLTVTSAQKNPTAFYLCASSIRSNYGYTFGSGTRLTVV.

The chain uses TRBV28 and TRBJ2-3; 8 bases are shared with TRBD1. CDR3 length: 14 amino acids. Germline CDR1 is MDHEN and CDR2 is SYDVKM. V gave up 6 bases and J gave up 8 bases; unmatched junction bases: 10. The chain's CDR3 is CASRNPGQVGTQYF. Written as DNA, the CDR3 is TGTGCCAGCAGGAATCCGGGACAGGTCGGTACGCAGTATTTT.

The gene calls are TRBV7-3 and TRBJ2-6; D is undetermined. Germline CDR1 and CDR2: SGHTA and FQGTGA. This CDR3 is 15 amino acids long. V dropped 0 bases and J dropped 0 bases, with 3 bases sitting between them. The CDR3 nucleotides are TGTGCCAGCAGCTTAACACACTCTGGGGCCAACGTCCTGACTTTC. Amino acids: CASSLTHSGANVLTF.

This chain uses TRBV27 with TRBJ1-4, with 7 nucleotides matching TRBD1. The CDR3 has 14 residues. V shed 6 bases and J 6 bases; nucleotides not matched to a gene: 7. Germline V gene sequence: CDR1 MNHEY, CDR2 SMNVEV (reference sequence). Here the CDR3 reads CASRLDRVDEKLFF. The CDR3 coding sequence is TGTGCCAGCAGACTCGACAGGGTGGATGAAAAACTGTTTTTT.

The genes are TRBV28 and TRBJ1-3; TRBD1 agrees at 7 bases. Germline values: CDR1 MDHEN, CDR2 SYDVKM. The junction had 12 bases not matched to a gene; V was cut back by 6 bases and J by 7 bases. The CDR3 sequence is 15 residues long. The chain's CDR3 is CASRLQGSDWNTIYF. The DNA for the CDR3 is TGTGCCAGCAGGTTACAGGGGTCCGACTGGAACACCATATATTTT.

Only one count was recorded for this clone. This chain links TRBV28 with TRBJ2-1; 10 bases align to TRBD2. J was trimmed by 7 bases and V by 4 bases; bases with no gene match: 10. Per the germline V gene, CDR1 is MDHEN and CDR2 is SYDVKM. The CDR3 runs to 16 residues. CDR3 in DNA: TGTGCCAGCAGTTCAGCCCCGGGACTAGCGTGGAATGAGCAGTTCTTC. It encodes CASSSAPGLAWNEQFF.

CDR3 DNA: TGTGCCAGCGTCCGAAACACTGAAGCTTTCTTT. Its protein product is CASVRNTEAFF. The chain links TRBV6-1 to TRBJ1-1; D not resolved. Trimming took off 8 bases at V and 2 bases at J, with 6 bases between the two ends. CDR3 length equals 11 residues. Germline lookup yields CDR1 MNHNS and CDR2 SASEGT.